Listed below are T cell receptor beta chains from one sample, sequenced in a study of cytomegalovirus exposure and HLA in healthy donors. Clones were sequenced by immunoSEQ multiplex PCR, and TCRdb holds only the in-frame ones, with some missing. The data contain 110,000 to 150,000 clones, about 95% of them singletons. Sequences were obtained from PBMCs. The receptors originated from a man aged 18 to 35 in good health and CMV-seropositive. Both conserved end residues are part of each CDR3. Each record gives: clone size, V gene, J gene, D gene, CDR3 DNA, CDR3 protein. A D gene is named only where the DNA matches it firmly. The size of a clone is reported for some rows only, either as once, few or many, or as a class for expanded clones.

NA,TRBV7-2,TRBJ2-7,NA,TGTGCCAGCAGCTCGGACTATTCTCTCGAGCAGTACTTC,CASSSDYSLEQYF
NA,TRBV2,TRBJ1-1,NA,TGTGCCAGCAATAGGGCAGGGATGAACACTGAAGCTTTCTTT,CASNRAGMNTEAFF
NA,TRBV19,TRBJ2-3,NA,TGTGCCAGTAGTCCGCGGGATTTCGGCACAGATACGCAGTATTTT,CASSPRDFGTDTQYF
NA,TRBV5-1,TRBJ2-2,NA,TGCGCCAGCAGCCCAAGGGGAGGCGGGATCACCGGGGAGCTGTTTTTT,CASSPRGGGITGELFF
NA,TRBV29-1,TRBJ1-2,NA,TGCAGCGTTGACAGGGGTACTAAAGCTAACTATGGCTACACCTTC,CSVDRGTKANYGYTF
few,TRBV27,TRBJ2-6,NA,TGTGCCAGCCGGTACGGGGGGGCCAACGTCCTGACTTTC,CASRYGGANVLTF
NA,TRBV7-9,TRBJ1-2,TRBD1,TGTGCCAGCAGCTCTTCGGGACAGCCCATTTATGGCTACACCTTC,CASSSSGQPIYGYTF
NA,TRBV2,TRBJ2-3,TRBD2,TGTGCCAGCAGTGAATGGGGACTAGCGGACACAGATACGCAGTATTTT,CASSEWGLADTDTQYF
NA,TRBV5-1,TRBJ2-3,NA,TGCGCCAGCAGCTTGGTATCGGGTACAGATACGCAGTATTTT,CASSLVSGTDTQYF
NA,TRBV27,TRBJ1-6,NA,TGTGCCAGCAGTGAACAGGGAAGGGGCTCACCCCTCCACTTT,CASSEQGRGSPLHF
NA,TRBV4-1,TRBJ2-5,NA,TGCGCCAGCAGCCGACCCGGGTTGGGGCTAACGAGGGAGACCCAGTACTTC,CASSRPGLGLTRETQYF
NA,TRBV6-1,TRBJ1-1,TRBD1,TGTGCCAGCAGGGGGGACAGGGAGGACACTGAAGCTTTCTTT,CASRGDREDTEAFF
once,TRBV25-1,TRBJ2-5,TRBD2,TGTGCCAGCAGTGAATGGCATGGGACTAAGACCCAGTACTTC,CASSEWHGTKTQYF
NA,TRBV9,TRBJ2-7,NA,TGTGCCAGCAGCGTTGACCCAGGGGACCACCTCGAGCAGTACTTC,CASSVDPGDHLEQYF
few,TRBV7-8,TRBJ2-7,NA,TGTGCCACACAGATCAACTCCTACGAGCAGTACTTC,CATQINSYEQYF
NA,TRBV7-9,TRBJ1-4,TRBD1,TGTGCCAGCAGCTACCCCAGGGGGCTGACTAATGAAAAACTGTTTTTT,CASSYPRGLTNEKLFF
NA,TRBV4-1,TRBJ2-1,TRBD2,TGCGCCAGCAGCCAAGGAGCGGGAGGGCCAGTTGAGCAGTTCTTC,CASSQGAGGPVEQFF
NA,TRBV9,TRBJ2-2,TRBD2,TGTGCCAGCACGAAATTGGGAGGGCCGGCCACCGGGGAGCTGTTTTTT,CASTKLGGPATGELFF
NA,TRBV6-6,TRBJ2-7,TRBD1,TGTGCCAGCAGTTACGGACAGGGGACCCGCTACGAGCAGTACTTC,CASSYGQGTRYEQYF
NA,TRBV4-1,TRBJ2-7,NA,TGCGCCAGCAGCCAAGAGGGAGTATTCTCCTACGAGCAGTACTTC,CASSQEGVFSYEQYF
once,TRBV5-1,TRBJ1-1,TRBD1,TGCGCCAGCAGCCTGACAGGGGGGACTGAAGCTTTCTTT,CASSLTGGTEAFF
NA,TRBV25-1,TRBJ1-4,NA,TGTGCCAGCAGTCTCCAGGGATTTGAAAAACTGTTTTTT,CASSLQGFEKLFF
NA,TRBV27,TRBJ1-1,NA,TGTGCCAGCAGGGTGCGGGGGGAAACTGAAGCTTTCTTT,CASRVRGETEAFF
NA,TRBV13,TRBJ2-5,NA,TGTGCCAGCAGCTTAAGGGGGACTACCCAAGAGACCCAGTACTTC,CASSLRGTTQETQYF
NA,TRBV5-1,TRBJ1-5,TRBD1,TGCGCCAGCAGCTTGGGACAGGGGGATCAGCCCCAGCATTTT,CASSLGQGDQPQHF